What follows is one TCR beta chain and its context. The target antigen is unknown. The data originate from a study of Ad26.COV2.S vaccination and SARS-CoV-2 variants. Study-level background: Donor got 5x10^10 or 1x10^11 viral particles of Ad26.COV2.S. Study results and limitations: Vaccine and placebo recipients had similar non-spike TCR breadth. Spike-specific CD8+ and CD4+ T cell responses reportedly showed substantial breadth after vaccination.

Treatment of the sample: 15 to 20 received Ad26.COV2.S at low or high dose, single or two shots; roughly five received placebo; per-sample allocation not given. Samples analyzed were those drawn on day 63 after the first vaccine or placebo injection. Vaccine was an Ad26 vector expressing Wuhan-strain SARS-CoV-2 spike. Germline assignment: CDR1 MNHEY and CDR2 SMNVEV (reference sequence). CDR3 length equals 14 residues. Trimming pared 5 bases from V and 8 bases from J, leaving 15 bases between. Data came from immunoSEQ multiplex PCR; TCRdb stores just in-frame clones and leaves some out. In the table there are about 420,000 clones, approximately 90% of which are singletons.

The TCR originated in a person aged 18-60 years who received the Ad26.COV2.S COVID-19 vaccine or a placebo. The sample here was peripheral blood, taken in a trial of Ad26.COV2.S vaccine versus placebo. The chain uses TRBV27 and TRBJ1-4; D may be TRBD1 (5 bases). The CDR3 DNA reads as TGTGCCAGCAGTCCCGGGGGGGGTTGGGAAAAACTGTTTTTT. Amino acid sequence: CASSPGGGWEKLFF.